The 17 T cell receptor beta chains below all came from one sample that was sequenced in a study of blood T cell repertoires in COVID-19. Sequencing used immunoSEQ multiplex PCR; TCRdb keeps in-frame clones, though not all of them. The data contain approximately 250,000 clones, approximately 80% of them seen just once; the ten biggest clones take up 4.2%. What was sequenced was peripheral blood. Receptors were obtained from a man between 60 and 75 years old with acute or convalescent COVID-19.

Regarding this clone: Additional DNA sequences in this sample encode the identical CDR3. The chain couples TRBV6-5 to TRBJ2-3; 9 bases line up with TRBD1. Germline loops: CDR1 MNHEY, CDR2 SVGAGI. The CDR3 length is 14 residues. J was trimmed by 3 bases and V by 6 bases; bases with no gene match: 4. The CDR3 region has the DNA TGTGCCAGCAGAGCCGGGACAGGGACAGATACGCAGTATTTT. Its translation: CASRAGTGTDTQYF.

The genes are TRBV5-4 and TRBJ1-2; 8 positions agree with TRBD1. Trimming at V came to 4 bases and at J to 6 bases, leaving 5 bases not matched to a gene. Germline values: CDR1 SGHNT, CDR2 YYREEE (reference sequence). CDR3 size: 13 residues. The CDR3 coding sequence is TGTGCCAGCAGCACGACAGGGGCGGATGGCTACACCTTC. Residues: CASSTTGADGYTF.

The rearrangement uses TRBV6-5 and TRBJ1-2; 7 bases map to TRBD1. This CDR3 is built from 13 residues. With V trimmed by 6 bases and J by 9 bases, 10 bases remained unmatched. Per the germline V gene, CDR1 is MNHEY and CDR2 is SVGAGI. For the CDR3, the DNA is TGTGCCAGCAGAACCACAGGGGTTGACAGCTACACCTTC. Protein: CASRTTGVDSYTF.

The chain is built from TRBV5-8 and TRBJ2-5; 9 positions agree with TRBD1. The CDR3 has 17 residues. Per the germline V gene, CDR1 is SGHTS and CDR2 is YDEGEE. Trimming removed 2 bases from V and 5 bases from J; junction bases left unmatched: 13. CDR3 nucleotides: TGTGCCAGCAGCTTTGGCCCGGGACAGGGTGACAGGGAGACCCAGTACTTC. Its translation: CASSFGPGQGDRETQYF. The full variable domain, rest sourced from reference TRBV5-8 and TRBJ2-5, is EAGVTQSPTHLIKTRGQQATLRCSPISGHTSVYWYQQALGLGLQFLLWYDEGEERNRGNFPPRFSGRQFPNYSSELNVNALELEDSALYLCASSFGPGQGDRETQYFGPGTRLLVL.

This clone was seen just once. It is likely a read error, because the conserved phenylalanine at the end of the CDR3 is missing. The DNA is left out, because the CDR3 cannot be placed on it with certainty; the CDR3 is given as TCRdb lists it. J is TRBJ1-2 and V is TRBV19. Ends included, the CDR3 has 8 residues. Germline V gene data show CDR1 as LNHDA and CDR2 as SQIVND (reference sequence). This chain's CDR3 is CASSITGK.

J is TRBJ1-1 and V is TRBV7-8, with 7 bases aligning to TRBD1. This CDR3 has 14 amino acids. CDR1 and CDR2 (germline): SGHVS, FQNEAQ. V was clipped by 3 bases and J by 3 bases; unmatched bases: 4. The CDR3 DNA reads TGTGCCAGCAGCTTGGAGGGGGCGTACACTGAAGCTTTCTTT. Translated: CASSLEGAYTEAFF.

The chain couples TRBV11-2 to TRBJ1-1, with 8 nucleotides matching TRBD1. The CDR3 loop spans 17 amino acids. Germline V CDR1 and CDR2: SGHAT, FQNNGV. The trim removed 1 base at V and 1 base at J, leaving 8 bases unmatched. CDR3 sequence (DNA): TGTGCCAGCAGCTTAGTTGGACAGGGATACGGGAACACTGAAGCTTTCTTT. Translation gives CASSLVGQGYGNTEAFF.

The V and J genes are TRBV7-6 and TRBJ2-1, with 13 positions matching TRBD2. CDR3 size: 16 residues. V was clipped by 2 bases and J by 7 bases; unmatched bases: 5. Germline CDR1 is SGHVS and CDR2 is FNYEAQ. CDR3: CASSLMGTSGANEQFF. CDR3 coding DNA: TGTGCCAGCAGCTTAATGGGGACTAGCGGGGCGAATGAGCAGTTCTTC.

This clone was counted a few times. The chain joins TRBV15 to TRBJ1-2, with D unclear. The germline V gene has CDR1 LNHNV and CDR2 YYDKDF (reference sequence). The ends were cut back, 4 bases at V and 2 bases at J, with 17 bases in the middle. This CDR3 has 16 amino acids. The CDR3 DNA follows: TGTGCCACCAGCACACACAGTCCGTTTCCCAACTATGGCTACACCTTC. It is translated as CATSTHSPFPNYGYTF.

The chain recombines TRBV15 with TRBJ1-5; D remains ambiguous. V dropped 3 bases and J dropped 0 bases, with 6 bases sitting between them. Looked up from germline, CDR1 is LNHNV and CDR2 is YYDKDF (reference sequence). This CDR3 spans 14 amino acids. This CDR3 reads CATSRRVSNQPQHF. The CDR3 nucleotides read TGTGCCACCAGCAGGAGGGTTAGCAATCAGCCCCAGCATTTT.

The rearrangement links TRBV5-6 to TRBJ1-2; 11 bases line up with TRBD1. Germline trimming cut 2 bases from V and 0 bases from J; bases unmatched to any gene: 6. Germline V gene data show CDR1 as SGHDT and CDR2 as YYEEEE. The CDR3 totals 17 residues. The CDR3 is CASSLLGQGAANYGYTF. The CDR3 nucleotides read TGTGCCAGCAGCTTACTCGGACAGGGGGCCGCTAACTATGGCTACACCTTC.

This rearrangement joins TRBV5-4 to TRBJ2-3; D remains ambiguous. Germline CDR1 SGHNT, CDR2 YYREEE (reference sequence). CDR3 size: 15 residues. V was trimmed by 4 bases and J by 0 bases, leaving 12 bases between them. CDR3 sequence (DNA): TGTGCCAGCAGCCCCACGACACCGAGCACAGATACGCAGTATTTT. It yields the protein CASSPTTPSTDTQYF. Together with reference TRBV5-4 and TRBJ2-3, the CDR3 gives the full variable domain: ETGVTQSPTHLIKTRGQQVTLRCSSQSGHNTVSWYQQALGQGPQFIFQYYREEENGRGNFPPRFSGLQFPNYSSELNVNALELDDSALYLCASSPTTPSTDTQYFGPGTRLTVL.

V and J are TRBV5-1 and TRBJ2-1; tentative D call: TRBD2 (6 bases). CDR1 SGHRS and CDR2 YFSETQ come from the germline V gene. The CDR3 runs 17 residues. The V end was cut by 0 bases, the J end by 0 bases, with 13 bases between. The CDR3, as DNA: TGCGCCAGCAGCTTGGCGCTACTAGCAAGCTCCTACAATGAGCAGTTCTTC. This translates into CASSLALLASSYNEQFF.

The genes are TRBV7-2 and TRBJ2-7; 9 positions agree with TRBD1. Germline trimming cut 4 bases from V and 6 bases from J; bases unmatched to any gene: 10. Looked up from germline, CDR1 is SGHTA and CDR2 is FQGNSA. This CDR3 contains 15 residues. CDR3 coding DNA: TGTGCCAGCAGCTCTCCGGGACAGGGTTATCGCGAGCAGTACTTC. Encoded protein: CASSSPGQGYREQYF.

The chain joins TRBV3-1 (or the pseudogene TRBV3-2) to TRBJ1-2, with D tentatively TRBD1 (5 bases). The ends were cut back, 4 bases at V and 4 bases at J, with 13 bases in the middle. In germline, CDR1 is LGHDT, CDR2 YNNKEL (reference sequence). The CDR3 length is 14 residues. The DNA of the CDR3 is TGTGCCAGCAGCCCTAGGGGTCTAGGCTATGGCTACACCTTC. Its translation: CASSPRGLGYGYTF.

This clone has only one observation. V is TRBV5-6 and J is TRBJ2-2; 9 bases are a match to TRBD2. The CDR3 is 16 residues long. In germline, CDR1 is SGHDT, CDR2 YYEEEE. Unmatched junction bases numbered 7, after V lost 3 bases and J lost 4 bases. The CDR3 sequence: CASSSPSGKSTGELFF. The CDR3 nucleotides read TGTGCCAGCAGCTCCCCTAGCGGGAAAAGCACCGGGGAGCTGTTTTTT.

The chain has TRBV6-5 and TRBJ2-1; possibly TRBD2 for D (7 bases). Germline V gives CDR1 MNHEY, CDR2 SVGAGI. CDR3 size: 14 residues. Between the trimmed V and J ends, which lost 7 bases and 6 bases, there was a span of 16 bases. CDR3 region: CASIWGGPPNEQFF. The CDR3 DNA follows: TGTGCCAGCATCTGGGGGGGGCCTCCCAATGAGCAGTTCTTC.